This is a list of T cell receptor beta chains from one sample in a study of tumor-infiltrating lymphocytes in localized non-small cell lung cancer. Sequencing was performed with immunoSEQ multiplex PCR; in TCRdb, only in-frame clones are kept and a portion is missing. This table has over 6,500 clones, about 79% appearing once. The sequenced sample was uninvolved lung tissue not adjacent to the tumor. Receptors originate from a human donor with non-small cell lung cancer. CDR3s include the opening cysteine and the closing phenylalanine or tryptophan. Each record gives: J gene, V gene, D gene, CDR3 protein, CDR3 DNA. The D gene is left open where the match is weak.

J: TRBJ2-7
V: TRBV28
D: -
CDR3: CASREPTSYEQYF
DNA: TGTGCCAGCAGAGAGCCCACGTCCTACGAGCAGTACTTC

J: TRBJ2-5
V: TRBV7-9
D: -
CDR3: CASSLLSSQETQYF
DNA: TGTGCCAGCAGCTTACTGTCCAGCCAAGAGACCCAGTACTTC

J: TRBJ1-1
V: TRBV5-1
D: -
CDR3: CASSLGGNTEAFF
DNA: TGCGCCAGCAGCTTGGGCGGGAACACTGAAGCTTTCTTT